The rows below give T cell receptor beta chains drawn from one sample of a study of blood T cell repertoires in COVID-19. Assay: immunoSEQ multiplex PCR; the TCRdb copy retains only in-frame clones and omits some. The sample lists fewer than 350,000 clones, around 88% occurring once. Specimen: PBMCs or T cells enriched from blood (not recorded which). These receptors originate from a woman in her thirties or forties who had recovered from COVID-19. The CDR3 runs from the conserved cysteine through the conserved F or W. D genes are given only for firm matches. Some rows mark clone size as missing; the rest say once, few, many or name a class of expanded clone.

.	TRBV2	TRBJ1-3	large	TGTGCCAGCAGGGTCGGGGAAGCTGGAAACACCATATATTTT	CASRVGEAGNTIYF
.	TRBV24-1	TRBJ2-4	.	TGTGCCACCAGTGACCCGCTCGGGGGTAACATTCAGTACTTC	CATSDPLGGNIQYF
.	TRBV11-1	TRBJ2-5	.	TGTGCCAGCAGCAACCGGGGCCCAGGAGGGGAGACCCAGTACTTC	CASSNRGPGGETQYF
TRBD1	TRBV28	TRBJ2-7	few	TGTGCCAGCAGTTTAGAGGGGGCCCCCTACGAGCAGTACTTC	CASSLEGAPYEQYF
TRBD2	TRBV18	TRBJ2-5	once	TGTGCCAGCTCACCACCGGTTAATAGCGGGAGCCCCTCGGAGACCCAGTACTTC	CASSPPVNSGSPSETQYF
.	TRBV27	TRBJ1-5	.	TGTGCCAGCAGTTTTAGGGGCTATAGCAATCAGCCCCAGCATTTT	CASSFRGYSNQPQHF
TRBD2	TRBV7-2	TRBJ2-2	.	TGTGCCAGCAGCTCCGAGGGAGGGGCCGTCGCCGGGGAGCTGTTTTTT	CASSSEGGAVAGELFF
.	TRBV23-1	TRBJ2-3	.	TGCGCCAGCAGTCACCACAGGGTCCACCTTAGCACAGATACGCAGTATTTT	CASSHHRVHLSTDTQYF
.	TRBV28	TRBJ1-2	once	TGTGCCAGCAGTTTAGGGCTGGATGGCTACACCTTC	CASSLGLDGYTF
TRBD2	TRBV11-2	TRBJ2-7	.	TGTGCCAGCAGCTTAGACAGACTAGCGGGAGGCGAGCAGTACTTC	CASSLDRLAGGEQYF
TRBD2	TRBV7-2	TRBJ2-5	.	TGTGCCAGCAGCCCCGGCCTAGCGGGAGGCGAGACCCAGTACTTC	CASSPGLAGGETQYF
.	TRBV23-1	TRBJ2-7	.	TGCGCCAGCAGTCAAACGGTACAGGACGTACACGAGCAGTACTTC	CASSQTVQDVHEQYF
TRBD1	TRBV19	TRBJ2-2	.	TGTGCCAGTAGTTCACCGGGACAGATGCTCACCGGGGAGCTGTTTTTT	CASSSPGQMLTGELFF
.	TRBV10-1	TRBJ2-5	.	TGCGCCAGCAGTGAGTTTGGTCAGGGGCAAGAGACCCAGTACTTC	CASSEFGQGQETQYF
.	TRBV7-9	TRBJ2-7	.	TGTGCCAGCAGCTCGAGAGGACACCTGGCCTACGAGCAGTACTTC	CASSSRGHLAYEQYF
TRBD1	TRBV24-1	TRBJ1-5	.	TGTGCCACCAGTGCCTCCGGGACAGGGTTTAATCAGCCCCAGCATTTT	CATSASGTGFNQPQHF
.	TRBV28	TRBJ1-1	.	TGTGCCAGCAGTCCCCGGACAGAAGCCACTGAAGCTTTCTTT	CASSPRTEATEAFF
TRBD2	TRBV19	TRBJ2-5	.	TGTGCCAGTAGTATCGACGGACTAGCGGAAGAGACCCAGTACTTC	CASSIDGLAEETQYF
.	TRBV15	TRBJ2-2	.	TGTGCCACCAGCAGAGTTGCGTATCCGGGGGAGCTGTTTTTT	CATSRVAYPGELFF
TRBD2	TRBV9	TRBJ2-2	.	TGTGCCAGCAGCTCTCGGACTAGCGGGAGGACCGGAGCCGGGGAGCTGTTTTTT	CASSSRTSGRTGAGELFF
.	TRBV20-1	TRBJ2-1	.	TGCAGTGCTGGTGGGCGGCCAAATGAGCAGTTCTTC	CSAGGRPNEQFF
.	TRBV18	TRBJ2-3	.	TGTGCCAGCTCACCCCGGACACATAGCACAGATACGCAGTATTTT	CASSPRTHSTDTQYF
.	TRBV10-1	TRBJ2-7	.	TGCGCCAGCAGCAGGGATGACGATTCCGAGCAGTACTTC	CASSRDDDSEQYF
TRBD2	TRBV5-1	TRBJ2-2	few	TGCGCCAGCAGCTTGGAGGGAGGGCCATCGTTAGCCGGGGAGCTGTTTTTT	CASSLEGGPSLAGELFF
.	TRBV13	TRBJ1-2	.	TGTGCCAGCAGCCCAGGAGGCCGGGGTACCTATGGCTACACCTTC	CASSPGGRGTYGYTF
.	TRBV5-6	TRBJ1-2	.	TGTGCCAGCAGCCTCCTACAGGGAGATAACTATGGCTACACCTTC	CASSLLQGDNYGYTF
.	TRBV7-9	TRBJ1-6	.	TGTGCCAGCAGCTTAGCGCACAGGCCCGCCACCCTCCACTTT	CASSLAHRPATLHF
.	TRBV28	TRBJ2-1	.	TGTGCCAGCACTTACGGGACATCCCTCTACAATGAGCAGTTCTTC	CASTYGTSLYNEQFF
TRBD2	TRBV2	TRBJ2-7	.	TGTGCCAGCAGCCACCCTAGACTAGCGGGCGAGCAGTACTTC	CASSHPRLAGEQYF
.	TRBV15	TRBJ2-3	.	TGTGCCACCAGCAGAGATCTCGTCACAGATACGCAGTATTTT	CATSRDLVTDTQYF
TRBD1	TRBV19	TRBJ2-7	.	TGTGCCAGTAGGGCGGGGACAGGGGGTGACTACGAGCAGTACTTC	CASRAGTGGDYEQYF
TRBD1	TRBV4-3	TRBJ1-2	.	TGCGCCAGCAGCCAAAGCACAGGGGCTAACTATGGCTACACCTTC	CASSQSTGANYGYTF
TRBD1	TRBV5-6	TRBJ1-6	.	TGTGCCAGCAGCCCCGACAGGGGAAATTCACCCCTCCACTTT	CASSPDRGNSPLHF
.	TRBV10-1	TRBJ1-5	.	TGCGCCAGCAGTGAGTTTGACAGGATCTATCAGCCCCAGCATTTT	CASSEFDRIYQPQHF
.	TRBV15	TRBJ1-1	.	TGTGCCACCAGCAGAGCACCCCCACAAATGAACACTGAAGCTTTCTTT	CATSRAPPQMNTEAFF
.	TRBV19	TRBJ2-1	few	TGTGCCAGTAGTATGCCCGATCTAGGCAATGAGCAGTTCTTC	CASSMPDLGNEQFF
.	TRBV7-9	TRBJ1-2	.	TGTGCCAGCAGCTTAGCTGGGGCACCTGTCGATAGATATGGCTACACCTTC	CASSLAGAPVDRYGYTF
TRBD2	TRBV9	TRBJ2-3	once	TGTGCCAGCAGCGTAGCGGGAGGGTACACAGATACGCAGTATTTT	CASSVAGGYTDTQYF
TRBD1	TRBV28	TRBJ2-5	once	TGTGCCAGCAGTCCTCACGGGACAGGAGAGACCCAGTACTTC	CASSPHGTGETQYF
TRBD1	TRBV27	TRBJ1-2	few	TGTGCCAGCAGGAACTCGGGACAGGCAAACTATGGCTACACCTTC	CASRNSGQANYGYTF
.	TRBV28	TRBJ2-7	.	TGTGCCAGCAGCCTTATGCGGACGGGGACCTACGAGCAGTACTTC	CASSLMRTGTYEQYF
.	TRBV18	TRBJ1-5	.	TGTGCCAGCTCCGCGGGCAATCAGCCCCAGCATTTT	CASSAGNQPQHF
.	TRBV28	TRBJ1-5	.	TGTGCCAGCACCACTGGGGGGTATAGCAATCAGCCCCAGCATTTT	CASTTGGYSNQPQHF
TRBD2	TRBV5-6	TRBJ2-7	.	TGTGCCAGCAGCTTGTGGGCTAGCGGGCTTTACGAGCAGTACTTC	CASSLWASGLYEQYF
.	TRBV11-2	TRBJ2-3	.	TGTGCCAGCAGCTTGCAGGGGTATGGGACAGATACGCAGTATTTT	CASSLQGYGTDTQYF
TRBD2	TRBV11-2	TRBJ2-3	.	TGTGCCAGCAGCCGGGGGGGAGTTAAAGATACGCAGTATTTT	CASSRGGVKDTQYF
.	TRBV7-3	TRBJ1-5	.	TGTGCCAGCAGCTTTCCCCGGGTGGATCAGCCCCAGCATTTT	CASSFPRVDQPQHF
TRBD1	TRBV2	TRBJ1-2	.	TGTGCCAGCAATTTGGACAGGGTGATAGACTATGGCTACACCTTC	CASNLDRVIDYGYTF
TRBD2	TRBV27	TRBJ2-2	.	TGTGCCAGCAGCTGGACTAGTGGGTCCGGGGAGCTGTTTTTT	CASSWTSGSGELFF
TRBD1	TRBV2	TRBJ1-2	.	TGTGCCAGCAGTACCCGACAGGGGGGCAGGGGCTACACCTTC	CASSTRQGGRGYTF
.	TRBV18	TRBJ2-6	.	TGTGCCAGCTCACCACCAACCAGGGGGGCCAACGTCCTGACTTTC	CASSPPTRGANVLTF
TRBD1	TRBV4-3	TRBJ1-3	.	TGCGCCAGCAGCCAAGACGTGGGACAGTTCTCTGGAAACACCATATATTTT	CASSQDVGQFSGNTIYF
TRBD2	TRBV14	TRBJ2-3	.	TGTGCCAGCAGCCAAGTAGGGAGAGCGGGAGGATCTGAGGATACGCAGTATTTT	CASSQVGRAGGSEDTQYF
.	TRBV28	TRBJ2-4	.	TGTGCCAGCAGTTCCCGGGGATTAGCCAAAAACATTCAGTACTTC	CASSSRGLAKNIQYF
TRBD1	TRBV28	TRBJ1-3	.	TGTGCCAGCAGTTTTCAAACAGGGGTCTCTGGAAACACCATATATTTT	CASSFQTGVSGNTIYF
.	TRBV7-2	TRBJ1-1	.	TGTGCCAGCAGCTTAGCGAGAGACAGGAACACTGAAGCTTTCTTT	CASSLARDRNTEAFF
TRBD1	TRBV7-9	TRBJ2-5	once	TGTGCCAGCAGCTTAGGGGGGACAGGCCACCAAGAGACCCAGTACTTC	CASSLGGTGHQETQYF
TRBD1	TRBV15	TRBJ1-1	.	TGTGCCACCAGCAGAGATGTCCGCGTCTCCAGGGGGACTGAAGCTTTCTTT	CATSRDVRVSRGTEAFF
TRBD1	TRBV13	TRBJ1-4	few	TGTGCCAGCAGCCTCCTCTCCGGGACAGCTGAAAAACTGTTTTTT	CASSLLSGTAEKLFF
.	TRBV7-9	TRBJ1-3	.	TGTGCCAGCAGCCGGGGGGGCGCCTCTGGAAACACCATATATTTT	CASSRGGASGNTIYF